One and the same sample provided the 20 T cell receptor beta chains below, sequenced in a study of blood T cell repertoires in COVID-19. Some clones are missing from TCRdb's copy, which holds only in-frame ones; the method was immunoSEQ multiplex PCR. The sample lists about 140,000 clones, roughly 85% seen once, with roughly 2.5% in the top ten. Sequencing was carried out using peripheral blood. These receptors all stem from a human donor with acute or convalescent COVID-19. The donor label of this sample is uncertain.

The rearrangement links TRBV28 to TRBJ2-5; 9 bases align to TRBD1. Germline-derived CDR1 and CDR2 are MDHEN and SYDVKM. The CDR3 runs 16 residues. Trimming removed 2 bases from V and 5 bases from J; junction bases left unmatched: 9. This CDR3 is CASSLADRGDKETQYF. Written as DNA, the CDR3 is TGTGCCAGCAGTTTAGCGGACAGGGGCGACAAGGAGACCCAGTACTTC.

The rearrangement uses TRBV6-5 and TRBJ2-7; TRBD2 might be the D (6 bases). Trimming took 7 bases from V and 2 from J, leaving 18 bases between them. The CDR3 sequence is 15 residues long. CDR1 and CDR2 (germline): MNHEY, SVGAGI. The CDR3 DNA reads as TGTGCCAGCACCCCATCTGTAGCGGAAGCCTACGAGCAGTACGTC. This sequence encodes CASTPSVAEAYEQYV.

The genes are TRBV5-4 and TRBJ1-2, with 9 bases fitting TRBD1. Germline assignment: CDR1 SGHNT and CDR2 YYREEE (reference sequence). With 4 bases clipped from V and 2 bases from J, the junction kept 3 bases outside the gene matches. The CDR3 contains 14 residues. CDR3 nucleotides: TGTGCCAGCAGCCAGGACAGGGGAAACTATGGCTACACCTTC. This translates into CASSQDRGNYGYTF.

The chain has TRBV18 and TRBJ1-2, with 7 bases fitting TRBD1. Germline V lookup: CDR1 KGHSH, CDR2 LQKENI. The ends lost 3 bases at V and 4 bases at J; junction bases unmatched: 8. The CDR3 extends over 15 amino acids. The CDR3 loop is CASSPSDRVGYGYTF. The CDR3 nucleotides read TGTGCCAGCTCACCTTCAGACAGGGTTGGCTATGGCTACACCTTC.

The V and J genes are TRBV2 and TRBJ1-1, with 8 bases aligning to TRBD1. Germline V CDR1 and CDR2: SNHLY, FYNNEI. This CDR3 comprises 15 residues. Trimming cost V 8 bases and J 5 bases; bases outside gene matches: 13. CDR3 DNA: TGTGCCAGCCGCGGAAATACAGGGGGGGGAACTGAAGCTTTCTTT. It encodes CASRGNTGGGTEAFF.

The CDR3 DNA reads TGTGCCAGCAGGGGAAAGGACAGGTTGTACACAGATACGCAGTATTTT. This codes for CASRGKDRLYTDTQYF. V usage is TRBV2 and J usage is TRBJ2-3, with 7 bases that match TRBD1. With 6 bases clipped from V and 2 bases from J, the junction kept 11 bases outside the gene matches. The V gene's germline CDR1 is SNHLY and CDR2 FYNNEI. CDR3 size: 16 residues.

This rearrangement joins TRBV7-2 to TRBJ2-1; TRBD2 matches at 12 bases. Germline V gives CDR1 SGHTA, CDR2 FQGNSA. CDR3 length: 18 residues. The trim removed 1 base at V and 3 bases at J, leaving 7 bases unmatched. Written as DNA, the CDR3 is TGTGCCAGCAGCTTAGGTCCGGGACTAGCGGGCATCTACAATGAGCAGTTCTTC. Translated: CASSLGPGLAGIYNEQFF. The full variable domain, rest sourced from reference TRBV7-2 and TRBJ2-1, is GAGVSQSPSNKVTEKGKDVELRCDPISGHTALYWYRQSLGQGLEFLIYFQGNSAPDKSGLPSDRFSAERTGGSVSTLTIQRTQQEDSAVYLCASSLGPGLAGIYNEQFFGPGTRLTVL.

This clone was picked up one time. The V gene is TRBV3-1 (or the pseudogene TRBV3-2), the J gene TRBJ1-3; 8 bases are a match to TRBD1. CDR3 length equals 17 residues. Losses at the gene ends were 2 bases for V and 4 bases for J; bases not matched to a gene: 10. Germline CDR1 and CDR2: LGHDT and YNNKEL (reference sequence). CDR3 DNA: TGTGCCAGCAGCCAACCGACAGGGGCCCGGGGGGGAAACACCATATATTTT. This sequence encodes CASSQPTGARGGNTIYF.

This clone was seen a handful of times. The chain carries TRBV4-1 and TRBJ1-1, with 8 positions matching TRBD1. CDR1 is MGHRA, CDR2 YSYEKL, per germline. The CDR3 length is 16 residues. J gave up 5 bases and V 6 bases, and 14 bases lay outside the gene matches. The CDR3 DNA is TGCGCCAGCAGTCCTCACCCGACAGGGGTAATTACTGAAGCTTTCTTT. It yields the protein CASSPHPTGVITEAFF.

The chain carries TRBV11-2 and TRBJ2-7, with 13 bases identical to TRBD2. The CDR3 runs to 16 residues. Germline-derived CDR1 and CDR2 are SGHAT and FQNNGV. Trimming removed 1 base from V and 3 bases from J; junction bases left unmatched: 3. The DNA for the CDR3 is TGTGCCAGCAGCTTAGCGACTAGCGGGAGGAGCTACGAGCAGTACGTC. Protein: CASSLATSGRSYEQYV.

This chain joins TRBV14 and TRBJ1-4, with 8 bases aligning to TRBD1. The CDR3 has 14 amino acids. The germline CDR1 and CDR2 sequences are SGHDN and FVKESK. Trimming cost V 2 bases and J 8 bases; bases outside gene matches: 4. The CDR3, as DNA: TGTGCCAGCAGCCAAAACAGGGGGGGCGAAAAACTGTTTTTT. Amino acids: CASSQNRGGEKLFF.

The chain recombines TRBV4-3 with TRBJ2-7, with 7 bases matching TRBD1. Germline lookup yields CDR1 LGHNA and CDR2 YSLEER. Trimming took 3 bases from V and 2 from J; bases not matched to a gene: 10. The length of the CDR3 is 16 residues. The CDR3 is CASSQARTGYTYEQYF. The CDR3 bases are TGCGCCAGCAGCCAGGCCCGGACAGGCTACACCTACGAGCAGTACTTC.

The CDR3 reads CASSQDAGRRRAFF. CDR3 coding DNA: TGTGCCAGCAGCCAAGATGCAGGGAGGAGAAGAGCTTTCTTT. The chain employs TRBV4-2 and TRBJ1-1; perhaps TRBD1 as D (5 bases). The CDR3 loop spans 14 amino acids. Trimming took off 0 bases at V and 10 bases at J, with 15 bases between the two ends. Germline loops: CDR1 LGHNA, CDR2 YNFKEQ.

V usage is TRBV14 and J usage is TRBJ2-1; 10 bases line up with TRBD2. V gave up 5 bases and J gave up 0 bases; unmatched junction bases: 13. This CDR3 spans 19 amino acids. Germline CDR1 reads SGHDN; CDR2 reads FVKESK. CDR3 DNA: TGTGCCAGCAGCTCCCGGTACGGACTAGCGGCAACCTCCTACAATGAGCAGTTCTTC. This translates into CASSSRYGLAATSYNEQFF.

The genes are TRBV11-1 and TRBJ2-3, with D possibly matching TRBD1 (6 bases). V shed 5 bases and J shed 3 bases, with 12 bases lying between them. CDR3 length: 14 amino acids. From germline, CDR1 is SGHAT and CDR2 FQDESV (reference sequence). CDR3 DNA sequence: TGTGCCAGCAGCCCTATGGGACAAACAGATACGCAGTATTTT. Its translation: CASSPMGQTDTQYF.

J is TRBJ1-5 and V is TRBV5-6; D is uncertain. Germline V CDR1 and CDR2: SGHDT, YYEEEE. CDR3 length: 16 residues. V was trimmed by 1 base and J by 4 bases, leaving 15 bases between them. CDR3 nucleotide sequence: TGTGCCAGCAGCTTGTCCCGCTCCAGGCAGAATCAGCCCCAGCATTTT. This sequence encodes CASSLSRSRQNQPQHF. Full variable domain (remainder filled in from reference TRBV5-6 and TRBJ1-5): DAGVTQSPTHLIKTRGQQVTLRCSPKSGHDTVSWYQQALGQGPQFIFQYYEEEERQRGNFPDRFSGHQFPNYSSELNVNALLLGDSALYLCASSLSRSRQNQPQHFGDGTRLSIL.

CDR3 sequence reads: CASSETRTLQDIQYF. DNA of the CDR3: TGTGCCAGCAGTGAAACCCGGACACTTCAGGACATTCAGTACTTC. J is TRBJ2-4 and V is TRBV2, with D perhaps matching TRBD1 (5 bases). V dropped 2 bases and J dropped 8 bases, with 16 bases sitting between them. This CDR3 contains 15 residues. Germline V gene sequence: CDR1 SNHLY, CDR2 FYNNEI.

This chain uses TRBV5-1 with TRBJ2-7; TRBD2 might be the D (8 bases). Germline V CDR1 and CDR2: SGHRS, YFSETQ. The CDR3 runs 18 residues. With 4 bases removed from V and 2 bases from J, the gap between germline ends came to 25 bases. CDR3 DNA sequence: TGCGCCAGCAGCCCGTGGGACAGCGGGAGTGGCGGGGCCTACGAGCAGTACGTC. Translation gives CASSPWDSGSGGAYEQYV.

The V gene is TRBV30, the J gene TRBJ1-1; tentatively, D is TRBD1 (5 bases). V dropped 2 bases and J dropped 4 bases, with 14 bases sitting between them. This CDR3 is built from 14 residues. CDR1 GTSNPN and CDR2 SVGIG come from the germline V gene (reference sequence). The CDR3 reads CAWSLWGSGTEAFF. The CDR3 nucleotides read TGTGCCTGGAGTTTGTGGGGCTCGGGCACTGAAGCTTTCTTT.

The V gene is TRBV5-3, the J gene TRBJ2-7; 10 bases line up with TRBD2. TRBV5-3 is noted as an ORF with a role that remains uncertain. The CDR3 is 16 amino acids. V was pared by 5 bases and J by 0 bases, with 8 bases of the junction left unmatched. CDR3 bases: TGTGCCAGAAGATGCCCCGGGACTAGCGCCTCCTACGAGCAGTACGTC. Residues: CARRCPGTSASYEQYV.